A selection of T cell receptor beta chains follows, all from one sample in a study of blood T cell repertoires in COVID-19. Sequencing used immunoSEQ multiplex PCR; TCRdb keeps in-frame clones, though not all of them. The sample carries tens of thousands of clones, approximately 90% recorded once. Sequenced: peripheral blood. The origin of the receptors is a man in his 60s with active COVID-19. The conserved cysteine and the conserved F or W are not part of the CDR3 here.

TRBV19	TRBJ2-7	ASGNTGTLSGEQY
TRBV5-6	TRBJ1-2	ASSQTGAGDGYT
TRBV15	TRBJ2-7	ATSNLAKGRGSGGSEQY
TRBV7-3	TRBJ2-5	ASSLAGWKEETQY
TRBV18	TRBJ2-3	ASSTGTSGLSTDTQY
TRBV14	TRBJ2-7	ASSQFRGYEQY
TRBV5-6	TRBJ2-1	ASSPGQSSYNEQF
TRBV9	TRBJ1-2	ASSQSPGYGYT
TRBV24-1	TRBJ2-1	ATSDNSGGAYVRGEQF
TRBV5-1	TRBJ2-7	ASKLGPGGEQY
TRBV7-9	TRBJ1-1	ASSLARTSEAF
TRBV6-6	TRBJ1-1	ASRDWNTEAF
TRBV12-1	TRBJ1-5	ASSFARQGGQPQH
TRBV9	TRBJ1-1	ASSAEGWSTEAF
TRBV15	TRBJ2-1	ATSKGQGDYNEQF
TRBV4-1	TRBJ2-1	ASSQDRGGEQF
TRBV7-2	TRBJ2-2	ASSIRGNTGELF
TRBV7-3	TRBJ2-5	ASSLTGSGEETQY
TRBV6-4	TRBJ1-1	ASSETGTGGKAF
TRBV5-1	TRBJ2-1	ASSLDGGGRQF
TRBV19	TRBJ2-3	ASSNPGQTTDTQY
TRBV7-8	TRBJ2-5	ASSGGPRGETQY
TRBV29-1	TRBJ2-5	SVAAGQETQY
TRBV5-1	TRBJ2-1	AARGGADNEQF
TRBV15	TRBJ1-3	ATSRESRQGRNTIY
TRBV7-3	TRBJ2-3	ASSLGTSSSTDTQY
TRBV6-2/TRBV6-3	TRBJ2-7	ASSGTDRAAYEQY
TRBV7-9	TRBJ1-5	ASSLWAGIDNQPQH
TRBV14	TRBJ2-7	ASSQELAGEQY
TRBV4-1	TRBJ1-1	ASSQGRTASKAF
TRBV7-9	TRBJ2-3	ASSQPGLATDTQY
TRBV11-2	TRBJ2-7	ASSLTNAGGSYEQY
TRBV28	TRBJ1-1	ATAGQPNTEAF
TRBV3-1/TRBV3-2	TRBJ2-7	ASSQARREQY
TRBV5-3	TRBJ1-5	ARSTDRNNQPQH
TRBV18	TRBJ2-7	ASSPRTGEPEQY
TRBV7-9	TRBJ1-1	ASSRKDRNTEAF
TRBV10-2	TRBJ2-2	ASSEFGTGHTGELF
TRBV7-6	TRBJ1-5	ASSLEAGNQPQH
TRBV30	TRBJ2-7	AWSRDTGYEQY
TRBV9	TRBJ2-5	ASSVVGGRETQY
TRBV5-1	TRBJ1-1	ASSLASFRGDTEAF
TRBV2	TRBJ1-5	ASSAQGTGNQPQH
TRBV19	TRBJ2-1	ASSIISGGSSYNEQF
TRBV3-1/TRBV3-2	TRBJ1-1	ASKRGSGTEAF
TRBV9	TRBJ1-6	ASSVVDTGDAPLH
TRBV7-2	TRBJ2-7	ASSLTGVEQY
TRBV11-2	TRBJ2-7	ASSPTSGGAKHEQY